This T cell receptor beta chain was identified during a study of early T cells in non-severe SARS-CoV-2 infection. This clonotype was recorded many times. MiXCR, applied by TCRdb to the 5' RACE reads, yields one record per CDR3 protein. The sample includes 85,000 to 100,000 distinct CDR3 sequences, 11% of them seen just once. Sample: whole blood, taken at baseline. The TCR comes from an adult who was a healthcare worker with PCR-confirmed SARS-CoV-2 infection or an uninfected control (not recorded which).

CDR3 sequence (DNA): TGTGCCAGCAGCTTACAGGGGCCCGGGGAGCTGTTTTTT. Translating gives CASSLQGPGELFF. The rearrangement joins TRBV13 to TRBJ2-2; D is perhaps TRBD1 (6 bases). This CDR3 is built from 13 residues. Trimming took off 2 bases at V and 6 bases at J, with 7 bases between the two ends. Per germline, CDR1 PRHDT and CDR2 FYEKMQ (reference sequence). The full variable domain, in which reference TRBV13 and TRBJ2-2 provide the parts outside the CDR3, is AAGVIQSPRHLIKEKRETATLKCYPIPRHDTVYWYQQGPGQDPQFLISFYEKMQSDKGSIPDRFSAQQFSDYHSELNMSSLELGDSALYFCASSLQGPGELFFGEGSRLTVL.